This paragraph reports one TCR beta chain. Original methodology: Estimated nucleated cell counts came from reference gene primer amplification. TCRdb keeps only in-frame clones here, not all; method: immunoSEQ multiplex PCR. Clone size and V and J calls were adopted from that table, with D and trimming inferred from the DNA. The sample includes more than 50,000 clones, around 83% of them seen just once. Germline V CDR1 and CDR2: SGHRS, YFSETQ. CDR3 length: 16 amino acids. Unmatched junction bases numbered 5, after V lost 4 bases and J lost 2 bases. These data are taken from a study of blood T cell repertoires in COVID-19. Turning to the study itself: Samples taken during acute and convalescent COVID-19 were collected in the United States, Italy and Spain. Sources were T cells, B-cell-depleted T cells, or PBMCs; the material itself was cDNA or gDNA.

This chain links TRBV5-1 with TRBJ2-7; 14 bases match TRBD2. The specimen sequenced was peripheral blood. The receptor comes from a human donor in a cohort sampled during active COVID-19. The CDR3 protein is CASSPGLAGEPYEQYF. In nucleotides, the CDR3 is TGCGCCAGCAGCCCGGGACTAGCGGGGGAACCCTACGAGCAGTACTTC.